This TCR beta chain is drawn from a study of blood T cell repertoires in COVID-19. Overall study context: Nucleic acid was either cDNA or gDNA, and it came from T cells, B-cell-depleted T cells, or PBMCs.

As processed by the authors: Reference gene primer amplification in the assay estimated nucleated cell counts. The protocol was immunoSEQ multiplex PCR, while the TCRdb copy is restricted to in-frame clones and leaves out a portion. The V and J calls and clone size are taken from that table; D and trimming were inferred from the DNA. Found here are some 270,000 clones, roughly 88% of them singletons; the top ten hold roughly 0.87%. The germline V gene has CDR1 MDHEN and CDR2 SYDVKM. The CDR3 contains 14 residues. The V and J ends lost 3 bases and 6 bases, in that order; junction bases with no gene match: 7.

The J gene is TRBJ1-2, the V gene TRBV28, with 7 positions matching TRBD1. The specimen was peripheral blood. The clonotype originates from a human donor with COVID-19, enrolled during active disease. The donor label of this sample is uncertain. The CDR3 DNA sequence: TGTGCCAGCAGTTTGGTAAGACAGGGTCATGGCTACACCTTC. This gives the protein CASSLVRQGHGYTF.